The 16 T cell receptor beta chains in this list originate from one sample, sequenced in a study of metastatic and nonmetastatic thyroid tumors. TCRdb re-called clones via MiXCR from the PCR reads. The sample has about 24,000 clones; around a fifth are singletons. Until they underwent thyroid surgery, no patient had received any treatment. What was sequenced was blood. The receptor set was obtained from a male donor with papillary thyroid cancer or a benign thyroid nodule (not recorded which). Some clones in this sample may be carry-over from other donors' samples.

This clone was seen at least ten times. The chain couples TRBV2 to TRBJ2-1; no firm D call. From germline, CDR1 is SNHLY and CDR2 FYNNEI. V was clipped by 1 base and J by 12 bases, with 10 bases between them. This CDR3 has 12 residues. The CDR3 DNA reads TGTGCCAGCAGTGAAGACGACCTAGGGCAGTTCTTC. Amino acids: CASSEDDLGQFF.

The sample holds a few counts of this clone. This could be a read error, since a much larger clone is one nucleotide away. This chain links TRBV28 with TRBJ1-5; D call uncertain. CDR1 is MDHEN, CDR2 SYDVKM, per germline. CDR3 size: 17 residues. CDR3 loop: CAGSSTAADTSNQPQHF. The CDR3 bases are TGTGCCGGCAGTTCAACCGCGGCAGACACTAGCAATCAGCCCCAGCATTTT.

Many counts were recorded for this clone. The chain combines TRBV20-1 with TRBJ2-1, with 9 bases identical to TRBD1. V lost 0 bases and J lost 7; bases outside the gene matches: 10. The CDR3 totals 16 residues. The germline V gene has CDR1 DFQATT and CDR2 SNEGSKA (reference sequence). This CDR3 is CSARDWGTGTPNEQFF. In nucleotides, the CDR3 is TGCAGTGCTAGAGATTGGGGGACAGGGACCCCGAATGAGCAGTTCTTC.

The gene calls are TRBV7-8 and TRBJ2-7; TRBD1 might be the D (6 bases). Per the germline V gene, CDR1 is SGHVS and CDR2 is FQNEAQ. The CDR3 runs 15 residues. V was shortened by 1 base and J by 1 base, with 11 bases between the two germline ends. CDR3 residues: CASSLVGGASYEQYF. DNA of the CDR3: TGTGCCAGCAGCTTAGTAGGGGGTGCTTCCTACGAGCAGTACTTC.

This clone was recorded many times. V gene TRBV5-1 combines with J gene TRBJ2-2, with D maybe TRBD1 (6 bases). CDR1 and CDR2 from the germline V gene are SGHRS and YFSETQ. The V gene lost 4 bases and the J gene lost 3 bases, with 16 bases spanning the gap. This CDR3 has 16 amino acids. CDR3 nucleotide sequence: TGCGCCAGCAGCCGCCAGGGGCCGGCGCACACCGGGGAGCTGTTTTTT. This translates into CASSRQGPAHTGELFF.

V is TRBV20-1 and J is TRBJ2-7, with 8 bases lining up with TRBD2. The CDR3 is 16 residues long. The germline V gene has CDR1 DFQATT and CDR2 SNEGSKA (reference sequence). With V trimmed by 0 bases and J by 4 bases, 11 bases remained unmatched. The CDR3 DNA reads TGCAGTGCTAGAGATCGACTCGGGACTAGGGGATACGAGCAGTACTTC. Amino acids: CSARDRLGTRGYEQYF.

This chain joins TRBV15 and TRBJ2-7; 9 bases line up with TRBD2. In germline, CDR1 is LNHNV, CDR2 YYDKDF (reference sequence). Trimming at V came to 0 bases and at J to 4 bases, leaving 1 base not matched to a gene. The CDR3 loop spans 14 amino acids. The CDR3 protein is CATSRDSGRYEQYF. DNA for the CDR3: TGTGCCACCAGCAGAGATAGCGGGAGATACGAGCAGTACTTC. Using reference TRBV15 and TRBJ2-7 for the parts outside the CDR3, the full variable domain is DAMVIQNPRYQVTQFGKPVTLSCSQTLNHNVMYWYQQKSSQAPKLLFHYYDKDFNNEADTPDNFQSRRPNTSFCFLDIRSPGLGDTAMYLCATSRDSGRYEQYFGPGTRLTVT.

The CDR3 region is CSARDGDRGDQETKYF. The CDR3 bases are TGCAGTGCTAGAGATGGGGACAGGGGAGACCAAGAGACAAAGTACTTC. The chain has TRBV20-1 and TRBJ2-5; 10 bases are a match to TRBD1. This CDR3 region has 16 residues. The germline CDR1 and CDR2 sequences are DFQATT and SNEGSKA (reference sequence). Trimming removed 0 bases from V and 12 bases from J; junction bases left unmatched: 16.

This sequence joins TRBV20-1 and TRBJ2-7; D is tentatively TRBD1 or TRBD2 (5 bases each). Trimming removed 3 bases at V and 2 bases at J, with 11 bases between. In germline, CDR1 is DFQATT, CDR2 SNEGSKA (reference sequence). The CDR3 covers 13 residues. The CDR3 DNA sequence: TGCAGTGCTAGGTGGGACCCAGCCTACGAGCAGTACTTC. It translates to CSARWDPAYEQYF.

This clone was observed at least ten times. The chain has TRBV5-1 and TRBJ2-6; D call uncertain. V gave up 4 bases and J gave up 4 bases, with 9 bases separating them. The CDR3 contains 14 residues. Germline values: CDR1 SGHRS, CDR2 YFSETQ. The CDR3 nucleotides read TGCGCCAGCAGCCAAGGAGCCGGGGCCAACGTCCTGACTTTC. Its translation: CASSQGAGANVLTF.

Ten or more counts support this clone. The V call is TRBV28, the J call TRBJ2-2, with unresolved D. Germline CDR1 reads MDHEN; CDR2 reads SYDVKM. The V gene lost 7 bases and the J gene lost 4 bases, with 16 bases spanning the gap. The CDR3 is 15 amino acids. CDR3 sequence reads: CASNKIEPGTGELFF. The CDR3, as DNA: TGTGCCAGCAATAAGATCGAACCGGGCACCGGGGAGCTGTTTTTT.

The genes are TRBV10-3 and TRBJ2-7, with TRBD2 identical over 9 bases. The CDR3 length is 14 residues. Trimming removed 10 bases from V and 3 bases from J; junction bases left unmatched: 10. Germline V CDR1 and CDR2: ENHRY, SYGVKD. CDR3 nucleotide sequence: TGTGCCACCACCCCGGCTAGCGGGAACTACGAGCAGTACTTC. This codes for CATTPASGNYEQYF.

V and J are TRBV28 and TRBJ1-6; D is undetermined. The CDR3 is 15 residues long. V shed 4 bases and J shed 9 bases, with 16 bases lying between them. Germline loops: CDR1 MDHEN, CDR2 SYDVKM. The chain's CDR3 is CASSYAVTSGSPLHF. For the CDR3, the DNA is TGTGCCAGCAGTTATGCAGTCACAAGCGGTTCACCCCTCCACTTT. The complete variable domain, with remaining parts taken from reference TRBV28 and TRBJ1-6, reads DVKVTQSSRYLVKRTGEKVFLECVQDMDHENMFWYRQDPGLGLRLIYFSYDVKMKEKGDIPEGYSVSREKKERFSLILESASTNQTSMYLCASSYAVTSGSPLHFGNGTRLTVT.

As DNA, the CDR3 is TGTGCCAGCAGTTCCGGGGTTACGGTGACTGAAGCTTTCTTT. It translates to CASSSGVTVTEAFF. The chain combines TRBV27 with TRBJ1-1; D remains ambiguous. From germline, CDR1 is MNHEY and CDR2 SMNVEV (reference sequence). The CDR3 contains 14 residues. The V gene lost 4 bases and the J gene lost 5 bases, with 14 bases spanning the gap.

This clone was seen repeatedly, ten times or more. The rearrangement links TRBV6-5 to TRBJ1-5, with 7 nucleotides matching TRBD1. The V gene's germline CDR1 is MNHEY and CDR2 SVGAGI. This CDR3 contains 19 residues. Trimming removed 5 bases from V and 1 base from J; junction bases left unmatched: 17. This CDR3 is CASSTPGGRGDWSNQPQHF. CDR3 in DNA: TGTGCCAGCAGTACACCGGGGGGCAGGGGGGACTGGAGCAATCAGCCCCAGCATTTT.

This clone was picked up many times. Sequence at one end of the junction differs from germline and may be a read error. This CDR3 is also generated by other DNA sequences in the sample. V usage is TRBV2 and J usage is TRBJ2-1; no clear D gene. The CDR3 runs to 11 residues. Germline CDR1 and CDR2: SNHLY and FYNNEI. The CDR3 is CASSVLDEQFF. DNA for the CDR3: TGTGCCAGTAGTGTACTGGATGAGCAGTTCTTC. The complete variable domain, with remaining parts taken from reference TRBV2 and TRBJ2-1, reads EPEVTQTPSHQVTQMGQEVILRCVPISNHLYFYWYRQILGQKVEFLVSFYNNEISEKSEIFDDQFSVERPDGSNFTLKIRSTKLEDSAMYFCASSVLDEQFFGPGTRLTVL.